The TCR beta chain under discussion was sequenced for a study of a mutant IDH1 vaccine in newly diagnosed glioma. The germline CDR1 and CDR2 sequences are MDHEN and SYDVKM. The CDR3 loop spans 15 amino acids. The germline V and J ends were trimmed by 2 bases and 3 bases, with 11 bases remaining between them. Assay: immunoSEQ multiplex PCR; the TCRdb copy retains only in-frame clones and omits some. The sample consists of about 20,000 clones, under 85% of them appearing once. Time point: baseline, week 1 (first vaccination visit). Described treatment: pre-vaccination baseline after standard-of-care therapy.

This TCR was sampled from a man between 40 and 49 years old with glioma. The chain combines TRBV28 with TRBJ2-1; D might be TRBD2 (5 bases). The input for sequencing was PBMCs, taken from a glioma patient treated with radiotherapy, temozolomide or both. CDR3 bases: TGTGCCAGCAGTTTAGAGGGTCTGTACTACAATGAGCAGTTCTTC. Protein product: CASSLEGLYYNEQFF.